This TCR beta chain is from a study of radiation and T cells in renal cell carcinoma. General study points: From baseline, blood top tumor clonotypes peaked at 2 weeks post-radiation.

The table came from immunoSEQ multiplex PCR; TCRdb's copy has only in-frame clones and leaves some out. The data contain just under 80,000 clones, 80% to 90% of them singletons. Time point meaning: blood 2 weeks post-SBRT. Stated treatment: 15 Gy SBRT to primary tumor, nephrectomy 4 weeks later. Serial blood draws occurred at baseline and 2 and 4 weeks post-SBRT. A few counts support this clone. Its specificity is unknown. The TCR comes from a woman between 50 and 59 years old with renal cell carcinoma. Material: blood, obtained from a patient whose treatment included radiotherapy and nephrectomy.

CDR3 sequence reads: CASSDGREKLFF. The CDR3 coding sequence is TGCGCCAGCAGTGACGGGCGTGAAAAACTGTTTTTT. The chain is built from TRBV10-2 and TRBJ1-4; D unresolved. The length of the CDR3 is 12 residues. Trimming stripped 3 bases from V and 7 bases from J, with 6 bases between. Germline V gene data show CDR1 as WSHSY and CDR2 as SAAADI.